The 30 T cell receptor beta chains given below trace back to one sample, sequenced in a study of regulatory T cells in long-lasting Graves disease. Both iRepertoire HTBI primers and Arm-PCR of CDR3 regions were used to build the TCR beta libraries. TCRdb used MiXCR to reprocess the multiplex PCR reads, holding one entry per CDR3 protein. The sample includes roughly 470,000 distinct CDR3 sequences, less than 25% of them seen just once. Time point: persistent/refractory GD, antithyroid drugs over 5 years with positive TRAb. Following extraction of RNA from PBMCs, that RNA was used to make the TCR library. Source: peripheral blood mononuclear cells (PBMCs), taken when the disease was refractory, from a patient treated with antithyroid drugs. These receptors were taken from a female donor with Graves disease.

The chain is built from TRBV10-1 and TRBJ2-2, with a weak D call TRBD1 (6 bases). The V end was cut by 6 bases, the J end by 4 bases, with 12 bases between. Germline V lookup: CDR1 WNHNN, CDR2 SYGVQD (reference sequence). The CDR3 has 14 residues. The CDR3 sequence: CASRSQGVTGELFF. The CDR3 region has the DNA TGCGCCAGCAGATCACAGGGAGTCACCGGGGAGCTGTTTTTT.

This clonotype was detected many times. The DNA for the CDR3 is TGTGCCAGCATCCCCGGGACAGGCAATCAGCCCCAGCATTTT. Amino acid sequence: CASIPGTGNQPQHF. The chain recombines TRBV28 with TRBJ1-5; 7 nucleotides match TRBD1. Per the germline V gene, CDR1 is MDHEN and CDR2 is SYDVKM. CDR3 length equals 14 residues. V was clipped by 7 bases and J by 2 bases; unmatched bases: 5.

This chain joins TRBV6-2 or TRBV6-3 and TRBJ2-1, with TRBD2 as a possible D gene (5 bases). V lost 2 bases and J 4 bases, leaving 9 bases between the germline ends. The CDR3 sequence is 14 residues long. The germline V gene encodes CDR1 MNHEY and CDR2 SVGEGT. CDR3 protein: CASSYEGEYNEQFF. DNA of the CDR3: TGTGCCAGCAGTTACGAGGGAGAGTACAATGAGCAGTTCTTC.

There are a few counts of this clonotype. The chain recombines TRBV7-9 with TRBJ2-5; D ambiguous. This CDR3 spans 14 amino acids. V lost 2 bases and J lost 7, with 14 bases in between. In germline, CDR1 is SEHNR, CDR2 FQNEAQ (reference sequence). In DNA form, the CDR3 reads TGTGCCAGCAGCTTATTTGCAAGTAGAGGGACCCAGTACTTC. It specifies CASSLFASRGTQYF.

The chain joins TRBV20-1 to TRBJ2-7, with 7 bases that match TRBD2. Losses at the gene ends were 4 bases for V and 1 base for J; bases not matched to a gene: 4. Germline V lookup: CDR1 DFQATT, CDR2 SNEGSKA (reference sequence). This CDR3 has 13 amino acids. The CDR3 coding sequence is TGCAGTGCTATGAAGCGGGATTCCTACGAGCAGTACTTC. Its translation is CSAMKRDSYEQYF.

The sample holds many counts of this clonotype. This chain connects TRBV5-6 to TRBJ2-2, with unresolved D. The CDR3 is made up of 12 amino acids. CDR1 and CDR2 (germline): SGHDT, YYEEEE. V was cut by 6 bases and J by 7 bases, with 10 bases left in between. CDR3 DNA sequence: TGTGCCAGCACCTCAATCGACGGGGAGCTGTTTTTT. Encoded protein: CASTSIDGELFF.

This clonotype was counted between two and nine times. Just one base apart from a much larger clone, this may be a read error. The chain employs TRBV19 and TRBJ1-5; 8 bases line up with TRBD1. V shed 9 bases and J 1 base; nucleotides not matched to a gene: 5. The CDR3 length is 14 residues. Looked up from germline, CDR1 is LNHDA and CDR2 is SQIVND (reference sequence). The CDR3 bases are TGTGCCAGCAGACAGGGGTACAGCAATCAGCCCCAGCATTTT. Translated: CASRQGYSNQPQHF.

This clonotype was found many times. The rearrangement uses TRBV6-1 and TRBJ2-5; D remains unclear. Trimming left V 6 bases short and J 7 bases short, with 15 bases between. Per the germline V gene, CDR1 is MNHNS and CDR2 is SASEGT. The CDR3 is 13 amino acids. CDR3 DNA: TGTGCCAGCAGGCCGTCACCTGTCGGGACCCAGTACTTC. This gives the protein CASRPSPVGTQYF.

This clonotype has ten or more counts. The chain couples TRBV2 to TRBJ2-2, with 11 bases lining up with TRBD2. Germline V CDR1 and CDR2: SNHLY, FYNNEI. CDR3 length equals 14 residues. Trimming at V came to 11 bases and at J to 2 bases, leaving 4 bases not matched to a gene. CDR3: CAGTSGGNTGELFF. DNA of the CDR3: TGTGCCGGAACTAGCGGGGGTAACACCGGGGAGCTGTTTTTT.

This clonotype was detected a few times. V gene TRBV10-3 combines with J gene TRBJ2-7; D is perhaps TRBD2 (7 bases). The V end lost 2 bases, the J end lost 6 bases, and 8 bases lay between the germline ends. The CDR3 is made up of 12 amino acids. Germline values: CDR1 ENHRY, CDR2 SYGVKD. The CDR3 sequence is CAISEGGAEQYF. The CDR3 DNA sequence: TGTGCCATCAGTGAGGGGGGGGCCGAGCAGTACTTC.

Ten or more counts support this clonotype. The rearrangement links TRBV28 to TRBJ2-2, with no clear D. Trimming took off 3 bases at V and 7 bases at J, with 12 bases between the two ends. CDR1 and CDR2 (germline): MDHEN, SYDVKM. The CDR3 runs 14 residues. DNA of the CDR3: TGTGCCAGCAGTTTCGTCGAACCCGACGGGGAGCTGTTTTTT. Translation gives CASSFVEPDGELFF.

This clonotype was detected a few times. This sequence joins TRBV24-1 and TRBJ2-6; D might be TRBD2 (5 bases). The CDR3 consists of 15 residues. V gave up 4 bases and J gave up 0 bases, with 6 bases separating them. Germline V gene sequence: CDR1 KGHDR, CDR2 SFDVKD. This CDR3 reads CATSDGGSGANVLTF. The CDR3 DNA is TGTGCCACCAGTGACGGAGGCTCTGGGGCCAACGTCCTGACTTTC.

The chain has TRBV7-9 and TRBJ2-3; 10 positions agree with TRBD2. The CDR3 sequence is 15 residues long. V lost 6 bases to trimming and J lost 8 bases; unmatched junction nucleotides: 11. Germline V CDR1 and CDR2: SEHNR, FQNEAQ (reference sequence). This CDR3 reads CASRPLAGEGVTQYF. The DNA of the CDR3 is TGTGCCAGCAGACCTCTAGCGGGAGAGGGGGTTACGCAGTATTTT.

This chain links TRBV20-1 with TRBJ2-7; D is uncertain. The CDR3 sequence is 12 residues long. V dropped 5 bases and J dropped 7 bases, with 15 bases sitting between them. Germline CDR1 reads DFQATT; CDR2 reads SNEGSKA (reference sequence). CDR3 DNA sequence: TGCAGTGCTGACACGCCGGTGGGGGAGCAGTACTTC. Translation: CSADTPVGEQYF.

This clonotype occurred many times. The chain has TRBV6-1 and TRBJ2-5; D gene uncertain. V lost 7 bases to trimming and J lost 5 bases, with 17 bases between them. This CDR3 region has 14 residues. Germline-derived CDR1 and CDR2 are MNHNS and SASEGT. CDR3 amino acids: CASTRFGSGETQYF. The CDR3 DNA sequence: TGTGCCAGCACGCGATTTGGAAGTGGGGAGACCCAGTACTTC.

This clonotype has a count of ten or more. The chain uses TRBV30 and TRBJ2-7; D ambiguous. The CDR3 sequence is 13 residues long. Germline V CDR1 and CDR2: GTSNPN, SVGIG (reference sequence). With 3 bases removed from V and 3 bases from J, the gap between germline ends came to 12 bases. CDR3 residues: CAWSRNQVYEQYF. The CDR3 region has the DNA TGTGCCTGGAGCCGGAATCAGGTCTACGAGCAGTACTTC.

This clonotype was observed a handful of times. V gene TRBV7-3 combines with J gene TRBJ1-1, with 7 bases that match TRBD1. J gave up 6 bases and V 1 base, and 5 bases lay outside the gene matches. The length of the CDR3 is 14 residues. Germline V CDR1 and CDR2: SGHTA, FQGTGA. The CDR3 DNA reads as TGTGCCAGCAGCTTAAGCAGGGGGATTTCTGAAGCTTTCTTT. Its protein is CASSLSRGISEAFF.

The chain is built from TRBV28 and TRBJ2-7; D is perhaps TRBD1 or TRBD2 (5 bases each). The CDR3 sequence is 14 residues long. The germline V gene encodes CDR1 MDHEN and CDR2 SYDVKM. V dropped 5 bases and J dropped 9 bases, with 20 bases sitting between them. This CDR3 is CASSMAGTALGQYF. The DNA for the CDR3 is TGTGCCAGCAGTATGGCCGGGACGGCCCTGGGGCAGTACTTC.

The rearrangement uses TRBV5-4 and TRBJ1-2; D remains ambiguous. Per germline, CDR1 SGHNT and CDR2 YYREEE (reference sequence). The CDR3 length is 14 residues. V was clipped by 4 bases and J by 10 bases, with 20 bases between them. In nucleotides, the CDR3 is TGTGCCAGCAGCCCCAGGACTGGGAAGGTTGACTACACCTTC. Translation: CASSPRTGKVDYTF.

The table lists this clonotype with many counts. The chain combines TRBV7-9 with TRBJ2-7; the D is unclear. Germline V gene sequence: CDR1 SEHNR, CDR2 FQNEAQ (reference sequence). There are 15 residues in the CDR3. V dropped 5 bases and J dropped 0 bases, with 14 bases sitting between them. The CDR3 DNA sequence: TGTGCCAGCAGCAAGACCCCGGCGGCCTCCTACGAGCAGTACTTC. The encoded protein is CASSKTPAASYEQYF. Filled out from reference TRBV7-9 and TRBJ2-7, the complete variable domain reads DTGVSQNPRHKITKRGQNVTFRCDPISEHNRLYWYRQTLGQGPEFLTYFQNEAQLEKSRLLSDRFSAERPKGSFSTLEIQRTEQGDSAMYLCASSKTPAASYEQYFGPGTRLTVT.

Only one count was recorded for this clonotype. CDR3 sequence reads: CASSVLAGDEQYF. In DNA, the CDR3 is TGTGCCAGCAGCGTCCTAGCGGGAGACGAGCAGTACTTC. The chain combines TRBV28 with TRBJ2-7, with 10 bases that match TRBD2. Germline loops: CDR1 MDHEN, CDR2 SYDVKM. The CDR3 length is 13 residues. V dropped 6 bases and J dropped 5; count of bases not matched to a gene: 4.

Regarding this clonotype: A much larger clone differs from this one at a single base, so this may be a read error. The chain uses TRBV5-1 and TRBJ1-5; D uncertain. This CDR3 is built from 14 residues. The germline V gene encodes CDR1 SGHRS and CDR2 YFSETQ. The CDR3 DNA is TGCGTCAGGAACTCGGACGGAGTCAATCAGCCCCAGCATTTT. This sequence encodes CVRNSDGVNQPQHF.

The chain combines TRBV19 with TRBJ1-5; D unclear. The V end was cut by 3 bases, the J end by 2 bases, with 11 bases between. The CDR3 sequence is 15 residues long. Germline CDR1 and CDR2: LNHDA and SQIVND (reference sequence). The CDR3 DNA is TGTGCCAGTAGTATCGTATTTCGGGGCAATCAGCCCCAGCATTTT. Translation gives CASSIVFRGNQPQHF.

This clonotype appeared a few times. The CDR3 reads CASAPGILAGELFF. The CDR3 bases are TGTGCCAGTGCACCAGGGATACTCGCCGGGGAGCTGTTTTTT. The gene calls are TRBV19 and TRBJ2-2; the D gene is possibly TRBD1 (5 bases). CDR1 and CDR2 from the germline V gene are LNHDA and SQIVND (reference sequence). V was cut by 8 bases and J by 6 bases, with 16 bases left in between. The CDR3 has 14 amino acids.

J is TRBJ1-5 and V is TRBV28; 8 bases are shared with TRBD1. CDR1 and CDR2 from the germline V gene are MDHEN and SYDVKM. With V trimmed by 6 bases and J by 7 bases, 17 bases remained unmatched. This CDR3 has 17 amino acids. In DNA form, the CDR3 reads TGTGCCAGCAGCTCCGGGACAGGCTTAACCGGGAGGCAGCCCCAGCATTTT. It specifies CASSSGTGLTGRQPQHF.

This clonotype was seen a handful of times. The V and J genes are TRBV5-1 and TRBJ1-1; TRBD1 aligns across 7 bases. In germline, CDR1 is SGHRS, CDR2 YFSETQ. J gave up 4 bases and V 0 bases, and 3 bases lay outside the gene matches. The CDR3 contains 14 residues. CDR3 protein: CASSLDGTVTEAFF. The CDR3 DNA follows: TGCGCCAGCAGCTTGGACGGGACAGTCACTGAAGCTTTCTTT.

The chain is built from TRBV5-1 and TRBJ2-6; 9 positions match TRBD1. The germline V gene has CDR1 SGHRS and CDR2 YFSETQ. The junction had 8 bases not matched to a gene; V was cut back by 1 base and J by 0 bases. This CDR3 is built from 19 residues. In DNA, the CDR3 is TGCGCCAGCAGCTTGCCTCCCGGGACAGGGCCCTCTGGGGCCAACGTCCTGACTTTC. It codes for CASSLPPGTGPSGANVLTF.

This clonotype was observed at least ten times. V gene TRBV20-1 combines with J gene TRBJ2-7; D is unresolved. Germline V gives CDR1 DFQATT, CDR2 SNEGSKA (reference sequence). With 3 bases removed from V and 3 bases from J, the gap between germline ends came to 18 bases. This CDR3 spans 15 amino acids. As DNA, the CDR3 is TGCAGTGCTAGCGGCACCGGGCACGAAAACTACGAGCAGTACTTC. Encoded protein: CSASGTGHENYEQYF.

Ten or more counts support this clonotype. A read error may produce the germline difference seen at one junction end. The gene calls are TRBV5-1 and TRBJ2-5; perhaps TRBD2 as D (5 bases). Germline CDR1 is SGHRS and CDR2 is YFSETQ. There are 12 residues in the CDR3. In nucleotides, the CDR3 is TGTGCCAGCAGTTTCGAGGGTGAGACCCAGTACTTC. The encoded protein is CASSFEGETQYF.

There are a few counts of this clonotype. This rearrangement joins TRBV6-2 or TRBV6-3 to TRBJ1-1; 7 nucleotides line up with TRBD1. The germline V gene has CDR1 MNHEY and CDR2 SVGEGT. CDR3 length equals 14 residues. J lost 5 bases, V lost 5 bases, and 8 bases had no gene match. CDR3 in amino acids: CASSEARGMTEAFF. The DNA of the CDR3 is TGTGCCAGCAGTGAAGCCAGGGGGATGACTGAAGCTTTCTTT.